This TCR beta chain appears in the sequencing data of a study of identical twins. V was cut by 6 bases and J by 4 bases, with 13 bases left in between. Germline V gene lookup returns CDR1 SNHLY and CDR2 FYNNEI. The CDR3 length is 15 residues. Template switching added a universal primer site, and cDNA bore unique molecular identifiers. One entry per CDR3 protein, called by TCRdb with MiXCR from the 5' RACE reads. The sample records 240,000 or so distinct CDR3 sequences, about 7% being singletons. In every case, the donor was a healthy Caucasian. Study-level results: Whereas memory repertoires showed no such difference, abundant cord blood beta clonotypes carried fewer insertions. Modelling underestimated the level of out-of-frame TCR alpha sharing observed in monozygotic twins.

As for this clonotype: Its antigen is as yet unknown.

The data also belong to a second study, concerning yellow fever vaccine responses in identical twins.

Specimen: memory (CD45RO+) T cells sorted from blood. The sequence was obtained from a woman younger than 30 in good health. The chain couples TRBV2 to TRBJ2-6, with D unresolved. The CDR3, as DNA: TGTGCCAGCAGCCAGCCCACCAAGGGGGCCAACGTCCTGACTTTC. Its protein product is CASSQPTKGANVLTF.